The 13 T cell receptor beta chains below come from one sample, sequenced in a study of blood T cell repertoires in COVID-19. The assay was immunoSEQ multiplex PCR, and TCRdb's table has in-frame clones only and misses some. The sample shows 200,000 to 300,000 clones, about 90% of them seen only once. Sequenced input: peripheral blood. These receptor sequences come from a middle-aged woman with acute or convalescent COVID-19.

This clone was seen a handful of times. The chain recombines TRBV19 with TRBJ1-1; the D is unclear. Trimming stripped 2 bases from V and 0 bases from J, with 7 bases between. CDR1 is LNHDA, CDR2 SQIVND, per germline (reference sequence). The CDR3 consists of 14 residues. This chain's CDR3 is CASSIYSMNTEAFF. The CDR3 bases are TGTGCCAGTAGTATATACAGCATGAACACTGAAGCTTTCTTT.

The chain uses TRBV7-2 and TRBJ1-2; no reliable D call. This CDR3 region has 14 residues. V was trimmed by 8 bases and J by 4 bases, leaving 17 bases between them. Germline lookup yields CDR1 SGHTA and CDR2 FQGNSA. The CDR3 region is CASAAGVRGYGYTF. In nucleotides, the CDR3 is TGTGCCAGCGCCGCCGGGGTCCGGGGCTATGGCTACACCTTC.

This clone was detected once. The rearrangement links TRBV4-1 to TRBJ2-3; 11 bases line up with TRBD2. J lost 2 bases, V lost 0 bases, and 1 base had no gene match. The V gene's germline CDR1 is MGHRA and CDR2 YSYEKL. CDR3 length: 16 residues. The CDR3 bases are TGCGCCAGCAGCCAAGAGACTAGCGGGGTCACAGATACGCAGTATTTT. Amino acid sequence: CASSQETSGVTDTQYF.

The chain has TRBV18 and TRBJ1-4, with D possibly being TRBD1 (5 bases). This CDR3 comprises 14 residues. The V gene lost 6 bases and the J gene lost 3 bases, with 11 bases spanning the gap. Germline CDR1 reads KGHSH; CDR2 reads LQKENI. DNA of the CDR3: TGTGCCAGCTCCTACTCAGGGTCTAATGAAAAACTGTTTTTT. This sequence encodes CASSYSGSNEKLFF.

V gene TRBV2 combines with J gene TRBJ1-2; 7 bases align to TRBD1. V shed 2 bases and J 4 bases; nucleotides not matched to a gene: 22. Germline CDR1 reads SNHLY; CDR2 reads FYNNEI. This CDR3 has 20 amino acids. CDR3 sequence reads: CASSETAGGSVVSSVYGYTF. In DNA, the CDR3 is TGTGCCAGCAGTGAAACGGCAGGGGGTAGTGTCGTCTCCTCTGTCTATGGCTACACCTTC.

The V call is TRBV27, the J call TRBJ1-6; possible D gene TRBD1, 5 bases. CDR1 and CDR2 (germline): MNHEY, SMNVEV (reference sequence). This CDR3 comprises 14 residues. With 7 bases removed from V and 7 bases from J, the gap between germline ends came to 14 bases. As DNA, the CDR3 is TGTGCCAGCACCGGGGGGACTGAAAATTCACCCCTCCACTTT. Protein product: CASTGGTENSPLHF.

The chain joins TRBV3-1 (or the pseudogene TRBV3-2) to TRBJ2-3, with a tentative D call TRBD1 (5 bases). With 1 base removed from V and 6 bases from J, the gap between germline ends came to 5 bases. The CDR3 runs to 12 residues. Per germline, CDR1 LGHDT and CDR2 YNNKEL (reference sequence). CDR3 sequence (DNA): TGTGCCAGCAGCCAAGGACAGGATACGCAGTATTTT. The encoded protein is CASSQGQDTQYF.

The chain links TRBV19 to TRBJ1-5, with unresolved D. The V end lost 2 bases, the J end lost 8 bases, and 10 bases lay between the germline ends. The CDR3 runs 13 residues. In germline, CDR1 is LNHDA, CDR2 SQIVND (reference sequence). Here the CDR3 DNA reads TGTGCCAGTAGTATATTGGCGCAGGAGCCCCAGCATTTT. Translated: CASSILAQEPQHF.

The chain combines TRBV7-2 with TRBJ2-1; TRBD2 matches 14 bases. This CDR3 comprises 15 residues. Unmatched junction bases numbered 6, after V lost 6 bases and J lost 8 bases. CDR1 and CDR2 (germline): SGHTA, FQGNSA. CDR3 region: CASRETSGGAHEQFF. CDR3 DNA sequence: TGTGCCAGCAGGGAGACTAGCGGGGGGGCACATGAGCAGTTCTTC.

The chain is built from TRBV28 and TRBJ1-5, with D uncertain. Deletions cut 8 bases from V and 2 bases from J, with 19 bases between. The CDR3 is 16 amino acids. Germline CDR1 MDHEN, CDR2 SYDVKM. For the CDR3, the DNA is TGTGCCAGCTTCGCTTGGACCTTAGCGGGCAATCAGCCCCAGCATTTT. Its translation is CASFAWTLAGNQPQHF. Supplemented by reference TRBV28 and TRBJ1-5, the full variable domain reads DVKVTQSSRYLVKRTGEKVFLECVQDMDHENMFWYRQDPGLGLRLIYFSYDVKMKEKGDIPEGYSVSREKKERFSLILESASTNQTSMYLCASFAWTLAGNQPQHFGDGTRLSIL.

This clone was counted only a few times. This CDR3 reads CASSQSVAGARGNTIYF. In DNA, the CDR3 is TGTGCCAGCAGCCAATCGGTTGCGGGGGCGCGGGGAAACACCATATATTTT. This chain uses TRBV3-1 (or the pseudogene TRBV3-2) with TRBJ1-3; TRBD1 might be the D (6 bases). CDR1 and CDR2 from the germline V gene are LGHDT and YNNKEL (reference sequence). The CDR3 sequence is 17 residues long. Trimming took off 2 bases at V and 4 bases at J, with 18 bases between the two ends.

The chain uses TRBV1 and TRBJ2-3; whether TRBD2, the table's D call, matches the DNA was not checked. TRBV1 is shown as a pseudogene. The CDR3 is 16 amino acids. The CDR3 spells CTSSHLAGGGGDTQYF. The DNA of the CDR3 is TGCACCAGCAGCCACCTAGCGGGGGGCGGAGGTGATACGCAGTATTTT.

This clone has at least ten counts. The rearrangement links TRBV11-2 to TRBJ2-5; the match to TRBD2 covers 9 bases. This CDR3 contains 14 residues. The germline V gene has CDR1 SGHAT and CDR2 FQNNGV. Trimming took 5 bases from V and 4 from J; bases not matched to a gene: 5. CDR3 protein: CASSPSGLAETQYF. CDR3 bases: TGTGCCAGCAGCCCCTCGGGACTAGCAGAGACCCAGTACTTC. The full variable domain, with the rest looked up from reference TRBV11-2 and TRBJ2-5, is EAGVAQSPRYKIIEKRQSVAFWCNPISGHATLYWYQQILGQGPKLLIQFQNNGVVDDSQLPKDRFSAERLKGVDSTLKIQPAKLEDSAVYLCASSPSGLAETQYFGPGTRLLVL.